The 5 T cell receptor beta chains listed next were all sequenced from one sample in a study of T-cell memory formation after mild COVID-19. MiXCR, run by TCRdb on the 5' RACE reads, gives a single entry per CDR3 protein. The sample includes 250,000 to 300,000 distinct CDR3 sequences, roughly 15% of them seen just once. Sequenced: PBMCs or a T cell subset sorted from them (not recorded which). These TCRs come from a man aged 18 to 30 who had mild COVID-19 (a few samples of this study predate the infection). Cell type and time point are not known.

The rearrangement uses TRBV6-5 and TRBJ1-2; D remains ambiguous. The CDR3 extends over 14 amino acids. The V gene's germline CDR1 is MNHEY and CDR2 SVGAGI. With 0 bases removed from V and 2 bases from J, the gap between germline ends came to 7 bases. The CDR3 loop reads CASSYSGRNYGYTF. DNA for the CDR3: TGTGCCAGCAGTTACTCGGGCAGGAACTATGGCTACACCTTC.

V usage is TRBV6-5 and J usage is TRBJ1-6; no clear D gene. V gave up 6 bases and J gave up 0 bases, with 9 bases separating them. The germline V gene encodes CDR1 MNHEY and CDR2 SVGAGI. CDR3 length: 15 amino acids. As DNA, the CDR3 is TGTGCCAGCAGCGTTTCGATCTCCTATAATTCACCCCTCCACTTT. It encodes CASSVSISYNSPLHF.

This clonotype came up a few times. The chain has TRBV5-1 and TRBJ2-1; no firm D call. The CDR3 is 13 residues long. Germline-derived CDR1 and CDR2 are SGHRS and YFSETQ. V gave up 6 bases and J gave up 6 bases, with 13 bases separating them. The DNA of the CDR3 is TGCGCCAGCATAGAGCCAGCGAGCAATGAGCAGTTCTTC. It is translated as CASIEPASNEQFF.

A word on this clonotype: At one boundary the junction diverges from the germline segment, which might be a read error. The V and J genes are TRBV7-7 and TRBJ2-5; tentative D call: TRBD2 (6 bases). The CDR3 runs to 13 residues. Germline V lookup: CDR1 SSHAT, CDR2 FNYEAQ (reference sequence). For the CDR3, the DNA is TGTGCTAGCAGCCGGGAGAGAGGAGAGACCCAGTACTTC. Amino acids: CASSRERGETQYF.

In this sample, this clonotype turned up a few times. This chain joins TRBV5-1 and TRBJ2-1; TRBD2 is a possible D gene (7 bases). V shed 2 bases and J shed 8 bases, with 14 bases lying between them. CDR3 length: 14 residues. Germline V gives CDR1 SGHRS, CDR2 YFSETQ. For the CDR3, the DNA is TGCGCCAGCAGCTTCATACGGGGGGCCGATGAGCAGTTCTTC. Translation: CASSFIRGADEQFF.